The TCR beta chain under discussion was sequenced for a study of siplizumab effects on memory and regulatory T cells. General study points: Roughly 80-96% of proliferating CD4+ or CD8+ clones lacked a naive or memory phenotype that could be assigned.

In regard to this clone: Its antigen remains unknown.

Repertoires were generated with immunoSEQ multiplex PCR, while TCRdb's copy carries only in-frame clones and drops some. This table holds around 110,000 clones, approximately 94% found once. The sample consisted of non-Treg CD4+ T cells sorted from blood. The receptor was derived from a human donor in good health.

CDR3 region: CASSRLLVEQITDTQYF. The DNA for the CDR3 is TGCGCCAGCAGTAGATTGTTGGTTGAGCAAATTACAGATACGCAGTATTTT. The chain carries TRBV4-1 and TRBJ2-3; D remains unclear. The CDR3 is 17 amino acids. Germline values: CDR1 MGHRA, CDR2 YSYEKL. V lost 6 bases, J lost 3 bases, and 22 bases lay in between.